This T cell receptor (beta chain) comes out of a study of CD8+ T cells in alopecia areata. At the level of the study: The drug, oral tofacitinib, was given to treated patients at 5 to 10 mg twice daily.

Study results and caveats: Sequencing of scalp samples also captures resident alphabeta T cells of normal skin. Shared TCR sequences were less clear between patients than in mice, possibly partly from HLA diversity.

Treatment here: oral pan-JAK inhibitor, 5-10 mg twice daily. Obtained from alopecia areata patients were lesional scalp punch biopsies along with peripheral blood. The sample holds a few counts of this clone. Its matching antigen is unknown. The germline CDR1 and CDR2 sequences are MGHDK and SYGVNS. This CDR3 has 17 amino acids. V gave up 1 base and J gave up 0 bases, with 16 bases separating them. RNA was isolated and reverse transcribed to cDNA, the sequencing template. The method was immunoSEQ multiplex PCR; TCRdb's version includes in-frame clones alone and lacks a portion of them. The repertoire includes 150,000 to 200,000 clones, around 60% of them detected once, and about 1.3% sits in the top ten.

The material was CD4+ T cells sorted from blood, obtained between weeks 47 and 50, from a patient treated with tofacitinib. The clonotype was recovered from a human donor with alopecia areata. The chain joins TRBV25-1 to TRBJ2-7; D is unclear. CDR3 nucleotides: TGTGCCAGCAGTGAATTGATCCGAGACTCCGTCTCCTACGAGCAGTACTTC. Translation gives CASSELIRDSVSYEQYF.